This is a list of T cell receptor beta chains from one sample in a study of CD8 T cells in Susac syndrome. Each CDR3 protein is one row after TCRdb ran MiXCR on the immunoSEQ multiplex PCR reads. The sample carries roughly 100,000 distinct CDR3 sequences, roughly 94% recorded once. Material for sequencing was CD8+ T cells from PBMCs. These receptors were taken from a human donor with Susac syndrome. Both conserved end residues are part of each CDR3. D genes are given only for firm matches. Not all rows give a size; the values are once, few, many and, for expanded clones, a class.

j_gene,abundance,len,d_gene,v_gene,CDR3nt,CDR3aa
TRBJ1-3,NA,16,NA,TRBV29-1,TGCAGCGTTGAAGGGCTCGGAGGGGGCTCTGGAAACACCATATATTTT,CSVEGLGGGSGNTIYF
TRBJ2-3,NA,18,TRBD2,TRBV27,TGTGCCAGCAGTTTCTTGGCGCTAGCGGGGGGGGGCACAGATACGCAGTATTTT,CASSFLALAGGGTDTQYF
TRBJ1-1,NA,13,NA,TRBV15,TGTGCCACCAGCAGAGATGGAAGTACTGAAGCTTTCTTT,CATSRDGSTEAFF
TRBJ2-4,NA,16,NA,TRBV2,TGTGCCAGCAGTGATCAGTGGGGGGTAGCCAAAAACATTCAGTACTTC,CASSDQWGVAKNIQYF
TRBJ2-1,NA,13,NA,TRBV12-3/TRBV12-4,TGTGCCAGCAGCCTGGGCCCCCGCAATGAGCAGTTCTTC,CASSLGPRNEQFF
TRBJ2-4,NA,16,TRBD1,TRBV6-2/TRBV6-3,TGTGCCAGCAGTACAACAGGGGAGAAGGCCAAAAACATTCAGTACTTC,CASSTTGEKAKNIQYF
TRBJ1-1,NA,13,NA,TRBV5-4,TGTGCCAGCAGCTCTATGAGCGACACTGAAGCTTTCTTT,CASSSMSDTEAFF
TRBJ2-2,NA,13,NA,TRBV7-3,TGTGCCAGCAGCTCGGGGAAACCCGGGGAGCTGTTTTTT,CASSSGKPGELFF
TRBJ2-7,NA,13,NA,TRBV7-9,TGTGCCAGCAGCTCCCCTAGCTCCTACGAGCAGTACTTC,CASSSPSSYEQYF
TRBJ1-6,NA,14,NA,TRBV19,TGTGCCAGTAGTGCAGGGCAGAAAAATTCACCCCTCCACTTT,CASSAGQKNSPLHF
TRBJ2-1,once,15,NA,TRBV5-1,TGCGCCAGCAGCTTAGTGCAGGGCTCCTACAATGAGCAGTTCTTC,CASSLVQGSYNEQFF
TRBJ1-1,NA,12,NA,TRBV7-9,TGTGCCAGCAGCTTGGACGACACTGAAGCTTTCTTT,CASSLDDTEAFF
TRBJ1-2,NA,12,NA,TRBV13,TGTGCCAGCAGCTCCCTAGGGCAAGGCTACACCTTC,CASSSLGQGYTF
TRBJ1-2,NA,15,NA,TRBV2,TGTGCCAGCAGTGAAGCGAGTCCCCGCCGGACCGACTACACCTTC,CASSEASPRRTDYTF
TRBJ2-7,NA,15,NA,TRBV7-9,TGTGCCAGCAGCTACCCAAGGACGGATCCCTACGAGCAGTACTTC,CASSYPRTDPYEQYF
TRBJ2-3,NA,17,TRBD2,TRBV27,TGTGCCAGCAGTTTACGAATCGGGGGGTTACCCACAGATACGCAGTATTTT,CASSLRIGGLPTDTQYF
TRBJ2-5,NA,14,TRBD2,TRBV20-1,TGCAGTGCCCGGGGACTAGGATACCAAGAGACCCAGTACTTC,CSARGLGYQETQYF
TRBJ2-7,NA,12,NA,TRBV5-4,TGTGCCAGCAGCTCGGGTTGGGGGGAGCTGCACTTC,CASSSGWGELHF
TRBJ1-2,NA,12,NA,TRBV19,TGTGCCAGTCGTTGGGGGAACTATGGCTACACCTTC,CASRWGNYGYTF
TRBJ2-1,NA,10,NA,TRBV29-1,TGCAGCGTCGGGTCATACGAGCAGTTCTTC,CSVGSYEQFF
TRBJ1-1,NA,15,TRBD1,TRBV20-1,TGCAGTGCTGCGTGGGACAGGATCTTGAACACTGAAGCTTTCTTT,CSAAWDRILNTEAFF
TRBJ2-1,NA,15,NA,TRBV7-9,TGTGCCAGCAGCCCTTCCACGCAGCCCTACAATGAGCAGTTCTTC,CASSPSTQPYNEQFF
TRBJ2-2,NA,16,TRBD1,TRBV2,TGTGCCAGCAGTCCTCGGACAGGGCAGAACACCGGGGAGCTGTTTTTT,CASSPRTGQNTGELFF